Given below is one TCR beta chain in context. Its target is unknown. Described treatment: approximately 9-day PBMC culture with coronavirus spike peptide pools or control peptides (ViraFEST assay). Negative nucleocapsid antibody tests before and after vaccination confirmed that healthy vaccine recipients had no prior SARS-CoV-2 infection. With the Oncomine TCR Beta short-read assay, DNA from cultured CD4+ T cells was sequenced. From the PCR reads, TCRdb called clonotypes with MiXCR, one entry per CDR3 protein. The data hold about 23,000 distinct CDR3 sequences, with roughly two thirds observed a single time. The trim removed 1 base at V and 0 bases at J, leaving 0 bases unmatched. The CDR3 consists of 14 residues. Per germline, CDR1 LNHDA and CDR2 SQIVND (reference sequence). This entry belongs to a study of vaccination and CD4 T cells after COVID-19. For the study at large: Post-COVID draws came a median around 100 days after diagnosis (range 35 to 161). Study findings and constraints: Vaccine-specific clones in convalescent patients were spike mono-reactive in 304 of 307 cases. The appearance of a median 86.3% of reactive clones in convalescent patients occurred only post-vaccination.

Here the sequenced sample was CD4+ T cells from blood, cultured in vitro, taken after SARS-CoV-2 vaccination. V usage is TRBV19 and J usage is TRBJ2-7; 7 nucleotides line up with TRBD1. The TCR was taken from a human donor who received a COVID-19 vaccine. The CDR3 DNA is TGTGCCAGTAGTATAGGACAGGGCTCCTACGAGCAGTACTTC. Encoded protein: CASSIGQGSYEQYF.